This record covers a single T cell receptor beta chain. Its antigen is undetermined. The data derive from a study of beta chain features in type 1 diabetes. The authors sorted CD4+ naive, central memory, regulatory and stem cell-like memory cells via CD45RO/CCR7/CD25/CD127/CD95/CD27. Investigators reverse transcribed all isolated RNA, so they sequenced expressed TCRB transcripts. The method was immunoSEQ multiplex PCR; TCRdb's version includes in-frame clones alone and lacks a portion of them. Here the sample spans some 660,000 clones, around 15% being singletons. Study-wide points: The VDJ junctions of type 1 diabetes patients carried fewer insertions and more deletions. Researchers report that Type 1 diabetes patients had moderately but significantly shorter TCRB CDR3s across all four CD4+ subsets. Healthy donors had naive, central memory and Treg TCRB repertoires that appeared less similar than those seen among patients.

This TCR was sampled from a young man with type 1 diabetes. Sequencing used naive CD4+ T cells from blood.

CDR3 DNA: TGTGCCAGCAGTTATCACGGGGCCGCCGCCAAAAACATTCAGTACTTC. Encoded protein: CASSYHGAAAKNIQYF. This chain connects TRBV6-5 to TRBJ2-4; either TRBD1 or TRBD2 may fit D (5 bases each). Germline V gene data show CDR1 as MNHEY and CDR2 as SVGAGI. Trimming shortened V by 3 bases and J by 1 base, and 13 bases separated the two germline ends. The CDR3 contains 16 residues.